This TCR beta chain derives from a study of T cells after yellow fever vaccination. General observations from the study: The booster response re-showed most primary clones: around 96% CD4, about 89% CD8. Weaker, the secondary response peaked sooner, at day 5 versus 15. It was a small share of clonotypes that appeared in both CD4 and CD8 compartments. FACS-sorted repertoires could contain abundant clonotypes contaminating from the bulk population.

A note on this clonotype: Antigen: not known.

Trimming stripped 4 bases from V and 0 bases from J, with 13 bases between. Germline CDR1 is LGHNA and CDR2 is YSLEER. The CDR3 is 16 residues long. TCRdb called the 5' RACE reads again in MiXCR, with one record for every CDR3 protein. The table shows a few hundred thousand distinct CDR3 sequences, with over 15% occurring only once. J is TRBJ2-1 and V is TRBV4-3, with D possibly TRBD2 on 5 matching bases. The sample consisted of PBMCs, taken 15 days after the yellow fever booster vaccination. This receptor was obtained from a man younger than 40 who received the YFV17D yellow fever vaccine. CDR3 DNA: TGCGCCAGCAGCCCACAGCGGACCCTCTCCTACAATGAGCAGTTCTTC. Residues: CASSPQRTLSYNEQFF.